Presented here are 2 T cell receptor beta chains from one specimen sequenced in a study of early T cells in non-severe SARS-CoV-2 infection. TCRdb re-called the 5' RACE reads through MiXCR, storing one row per CDR3 protein. The repertoire includes fewer than 85,000 distinct CDR3 sequences, over 9% of them detected once, and approximately 5% sits in the top ten. The sequenced sample was whole blood. The source is an adult who was a healthcare worker with PCR-confirmed SARS-CoV-2 infection or an uninfected control (not recorded which).

The chain recombines TRBV3-1 with TRBJ2-5, with 11 bases aligning to TRBD1. V lost 3 bases, J lost 6 bases, and 3 bases stayed unmatched. This CDR3 has 14 amino acids. The V gene's germline CDR1 is LGHDT and CDR2 YNNKEL (reference sequence). This CDR3 is CASSQRTGGQTQYF. The CDR3 DNA follows: TGTGCCAGCAGCCAGAGGACAGGGGGCCAGACCCAGTACTTC.

V gene TRBV10-3 combines with J gene TRBJ1-5; D uncertain. Germline values: CDR1 ENHRY, CDR2 SYGVKD. This CDR3 has 13 residues. Deletions cut 1 base from V and 2 bases from J, with 3 bases between. The CDR3 protein is CAISELGNQPQHF. The CDR3 DNA follows: TGTGCCATCAGTGAGTTAGGCAATCAGCCCCAGCATTTT.